This TCR beta chain was identified during a study of vaccination effects on CD4 cells after COVID-19. Study-level results: Missing from the study were early post-infection timepoints, and its convalescent patients were few.

Following an approximately ten-day culture, CD4+ T cells were purified. The person had a PCR-confirmed SARS-CoV-2 infection during March to December 2020. BNT162b2 vaccine or mRNA-1273 vaccine was given to participants in two doses. Days 3 and 7 were when half the medium was replaced with IL-2 medium. With regard to this clone: Its matching antigen is unknown.

The data were produced by immunoSEQ multiplex PCR, yet TCRdb's version contains in-frame clones alone and is incomplete. This sample has some 50,000 clones, with around 70% found just once. V lost 5 bases and J lost 6; bases outside the gene matches: 4. Germline V CDR1 and CDR2: LGHDT, YNNKEL (reference sequence). The CDR3 contains 13 residues. The material sequenced was CD4+ T cells from PBMCs cultured without peptide, taken after COVID-19 vaccination. This rearrangement joins TRBV3-1 (or the pseudogene TRBV3-2) to TRBJ1-5, with TRBD1 matching over 7 bases. The TCR originated in a human donor who had a prior SARS-CoV-2 infection. In DNA form, the CDR3 reads TGTGCCAGCAGCAGACAGGGAATTCAGCCCCAGCATTTT. It encodes CASSRQGIQPQHF.